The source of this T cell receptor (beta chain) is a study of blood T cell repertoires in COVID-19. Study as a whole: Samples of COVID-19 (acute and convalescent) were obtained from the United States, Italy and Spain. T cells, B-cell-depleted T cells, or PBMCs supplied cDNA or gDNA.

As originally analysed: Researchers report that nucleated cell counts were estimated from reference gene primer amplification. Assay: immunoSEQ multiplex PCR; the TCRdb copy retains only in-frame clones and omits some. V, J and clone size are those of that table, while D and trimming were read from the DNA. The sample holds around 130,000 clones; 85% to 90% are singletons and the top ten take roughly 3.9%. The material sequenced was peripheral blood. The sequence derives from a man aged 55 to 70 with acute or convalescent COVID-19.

CDR3 in DNA: TGTGCCAGTCTACGATCGGAGGGGCGGTGGAATCAGCCCCAGCATTTT. Translated: CASLRSEGRWNQPQHF. This chain links TRBV19 with TRBJ1-5, with a weak D call TRBD1 (5 bases). V was cut by 8 bases and J by 4 bases, with 21 bases left in between. CDR3 length: 16 amino acids. Germline values: CDR1 LNHDA, CDR2 SQIVND (reference sequence).